This record covers a single T cell receptor (beta chain). Its antigen is unknown. Extraction of RNA together with DNA used roughly 18-32 mg of unsorted bulk tissue. Researchers generated TCR beta cDNA from approximately 520 ng of total RNA, relying on a constant-region primer. Three nested multiplex PCR rounds, a slightly modified ARM-PCR method, built the TCR beta libraries. Each of the first two PCR rounds ran approximately 10 cycles with TRBV1-TRBV30 forward and C-beta reverse primers. MiXCR, run by TCRdb on the multiplex PCR reads, gives a single entry per CDR3 protein. The sample carries about 84,000 distinct CDR3 sequences, 65% to 80% recorded once. The entry originates in a study of tumor-infiltrating lymphocytes in primary liver carcinoma. Study-wide context: The number of productive TCRbeta reads per sample ranged from roughly 3.5 to 7.13 million and was similar across tissue types. Whole-study findings and limits: Overlap in tumor-adjacent and tumor-blood pairs fell below that of tumor region pairs. Found in all five tumor regions were only about 7.5-25% of top clones.

Germline V lookup: CDR1 SGHTA, CDR2 FQGNSA. This CDR3 has 14 residues. Trimming took off 3 bases at V and 2 bases at J, with 11 bases between the two ends. This receptor was taken from a man aged 35 to 55 with primary liver carcinoma and hepatitis B virus infection. The sequencing input was liver tumor tissue from sampling region 1. Specified subset: tumor region T1, superior pole. The J gene is TRBJ2-7, the V gene TRBV7-2; D gene ambiguous. The CDR3 spells CASSFDKGPYEQYF. As DNA, the CDR3 is TGTGCCAGCAGCTTTGACAAAGGCCCCTACGAGCAGTACTTC.